The clone carrying this TCR beta chain was seen many times. Its target is unknown. This record comes from a study of T cells in Graves' hyperthyroidism and ophthalmopathy. General study points: Most clonotypes expanded in the thyroid (above 0.001) were also present in blood.

TCR beta CDR3 region amplification was performed from RNA transcripts. Using the HTBI primer set, a first-round RT-PCR was run on the TCR CDR3. MiXCR was run by TCRdb on the multiplex PCR reads, yielding one entry per CDR3 protein. The table has about 380,000 distinct CDR3 sequences, approximately 17% seen once. Disease lasting under 3 months, a NOSPECS grade of at least 4, and a Clinical Activity Score of at least 3 were features of the ophthalmopathy patients. This TCR was recovered from a man aged 18 to 29 with Graves' ophthalmopathy. Sequenced input: blood.

CDR3 protein: CASNQRTGEQFF. In DNA, the CDR3 is TGTGCCAGCAACCAAAGGACAGGGGAGCAGTTCTTC. The genes are TRBV11-2 and TRBJ2-1; TRBD1 agrees at 8 bases. The CDR3 covers 12 residues. V lost 7 bases, J lost 10 bases, and 6 bases stayed unmatched. CDR1 and CDR2 from the germline V gene are SGHAT and FQNNGV.